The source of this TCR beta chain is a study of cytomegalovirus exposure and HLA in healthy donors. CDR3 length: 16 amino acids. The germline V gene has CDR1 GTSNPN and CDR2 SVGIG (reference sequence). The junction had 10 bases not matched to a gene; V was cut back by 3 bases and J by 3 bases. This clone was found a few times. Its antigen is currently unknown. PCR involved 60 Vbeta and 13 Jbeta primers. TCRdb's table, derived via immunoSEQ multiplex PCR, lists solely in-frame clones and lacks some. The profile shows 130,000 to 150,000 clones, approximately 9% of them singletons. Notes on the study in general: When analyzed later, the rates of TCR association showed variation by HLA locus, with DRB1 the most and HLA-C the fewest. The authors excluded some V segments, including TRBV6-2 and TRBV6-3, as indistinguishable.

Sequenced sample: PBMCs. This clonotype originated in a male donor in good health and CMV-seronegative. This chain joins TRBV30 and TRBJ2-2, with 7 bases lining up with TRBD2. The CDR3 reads CAWSLGGRGYTGELFF. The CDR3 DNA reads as TGTGCCTGGAGCCTCGGGGGGAGGGGCTACACCGGGGAGCTGTTTTTT.